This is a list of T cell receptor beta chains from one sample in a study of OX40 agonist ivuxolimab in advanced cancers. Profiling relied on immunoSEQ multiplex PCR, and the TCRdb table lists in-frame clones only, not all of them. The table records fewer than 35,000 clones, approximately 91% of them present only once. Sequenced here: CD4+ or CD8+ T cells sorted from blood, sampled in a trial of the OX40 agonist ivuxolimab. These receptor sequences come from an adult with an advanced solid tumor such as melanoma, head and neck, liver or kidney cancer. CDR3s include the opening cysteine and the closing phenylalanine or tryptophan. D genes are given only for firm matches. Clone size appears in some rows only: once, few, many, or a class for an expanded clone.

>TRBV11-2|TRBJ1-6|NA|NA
CASSLGPDGYNSPLHF
TGTGCCAGCAGCTTAGGTCCGGACGGTTATAATTCACCCCTCCACTTT
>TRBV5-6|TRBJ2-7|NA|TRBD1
CASRARTGGWYEQYF
TGTGCCAGCAGAGCTCGGACAGGGGGCTGGTACGAGCAGTACTTC
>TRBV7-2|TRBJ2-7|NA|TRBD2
CASSAFLAGAYEQYF
TGTGCCAGCAGCGCCTTCCTAGCGGGGGCCTACGAGCAGTACTTC
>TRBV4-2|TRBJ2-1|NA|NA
CASSQNPHNEQFF
TGTGCCAGCAGCCAAAATCCCCACAATGAGCAGTTCTTC
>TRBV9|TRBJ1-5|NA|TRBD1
CASSVVDRGHGYQPQHF
TGTGCCAGCAGCGTAGTAGACAGGGGGCATGGTTACCAGCCCCAGCATTTT
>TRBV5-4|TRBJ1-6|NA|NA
CASRQDQLNSPLHF
TGCGCCAGCAGACAAGATCAGCTTAATTCACCCCTCCACTTT
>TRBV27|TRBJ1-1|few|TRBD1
CASRFDREGTEAFF
TGTGCCAGCAGATTCGACAGGGAGGGAACTGAAGCTTTCTTT
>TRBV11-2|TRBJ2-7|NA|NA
CASRAHYYEQYF
TGTGCCAGCAGGGCCCACTACTACGAGCAGTACTTC
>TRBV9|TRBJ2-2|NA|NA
CASSGSTNTGELFF
TGTGCCAGCAGCGGCTCTACGAACACCGGGGAGCTGTTTTTT
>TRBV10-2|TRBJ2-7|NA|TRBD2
CASSFGLAGAYEQYF
TGCGCCAGCAGTTTCGGACTAGCGGGGGCCTACGAGCAGTACTTC
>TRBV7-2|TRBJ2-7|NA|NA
CASSLDRVNEQYF
TGTGCCAGCAGCTTAGACAGGGTGAACGAGCAGTACTTC
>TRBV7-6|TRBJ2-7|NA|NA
CASSLISGSRSYEQYF
TGTGCCAGCAGCTTAATCTCGGGCAGTCGCTCCTACGAGCAGTACTTC
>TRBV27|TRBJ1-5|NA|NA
CASSLTSVQPQHF
TGTGCCAGCAGTTTAACCTCGGTTCAGCCCCAGCATTTT
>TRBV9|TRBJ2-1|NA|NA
CASSVDSGLEQFF
TGTGCCAGCAGCGTAGACTCAGGGCTTGAGCAGTTCTTC
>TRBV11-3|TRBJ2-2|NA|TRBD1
CASSVRGGQGATGELFF
TGTGCCAGCAGCGTACGTGGGGGACAGGGGGCCACCGGGGAGCTGTTTTTT
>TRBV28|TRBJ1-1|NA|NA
CASSLLREVNTEAFF
TGTGCCAGCAGTTTATTGCGGGAGGTGAACACTGAAGCTTTCTTT
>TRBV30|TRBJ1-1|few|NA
CAWSSDGNTEAFF
TGTGCCTGGAGTTCCGACGGGAACACTGAAGCTTTCTTT
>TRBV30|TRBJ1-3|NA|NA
CAWSRWDAGNTIYF
TGTGCCTGGAGTCGATGGGATGCTGGAAACACCATATATTTT
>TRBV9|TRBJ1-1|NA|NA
CASSVAGRSFTEAFF
TGTGCCAGCAGCGTAGCGGGCAGATCCTTCACTGAAGCTTTCTTT
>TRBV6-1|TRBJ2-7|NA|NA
CASSVAPGSYEQYF
TGTGCCAGCAGTGTCGCCCCAGGCTCCTACGAGCAGTACTTC
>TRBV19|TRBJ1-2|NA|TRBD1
CASRSGTGGLYGYTF
TGTGCCAGTCGTTCCGGGACAGGGGGTTTATATGGCTACACCTTC
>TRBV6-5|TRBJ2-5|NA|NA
CASSYSREWETQYF
TGTGCCAGCAGTTACTCGAGGGAGTGGGAGACCCAGTACTTC
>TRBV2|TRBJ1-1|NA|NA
CASSGVKGMAFGAFF
TGTGCCAGCAGTGGGGTTAAGGGGATGGCCTTTGGAGCTTTCTTT
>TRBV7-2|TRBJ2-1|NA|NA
CASSPIVHEQFF
TGTGCCAGCAGCCCAATAGTACATGAGCAGTTCTTC
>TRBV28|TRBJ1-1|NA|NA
CASTELNTEAFF
TGTGCCAGCACAGAATTGAACACTGAAGCTTTCTTT
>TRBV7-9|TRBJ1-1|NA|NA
CASSHSILRTDMNTEAFF
TGTGCCAGCAGCCACTCAATTCTCAGGACAGACATGAACACTGAAGCTTTCTTT
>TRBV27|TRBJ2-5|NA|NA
CASSPRQDYLQETQYF
TGTGCCAGCAGTCCCCGACAGGATTACCTTCAAGAGACCCAGTACTTC
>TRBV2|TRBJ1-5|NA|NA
CASSGVDTGGEGSNQPQHF
TGTGCCAGCAGTGGGGTTGATACGGGAGGGGAGGGGAGCAATCAGCCCCAGCATTTT
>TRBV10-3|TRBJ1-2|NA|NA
CAISDPPSPYGYTF
TGTGCCATCAGTGACCCACCCTCGCCCTATGGCTACACCTTC
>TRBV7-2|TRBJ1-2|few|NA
CASSLAPGYGYTF
TGTGCCAGCAGCTTAGCCCCAGGATATGGCTACACCTTC
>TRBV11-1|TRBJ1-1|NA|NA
CASSLDSENTEAFF
TGTGCCAGCAGCTTAGACAGTGAGAACACTGAAGCTTTCTTT